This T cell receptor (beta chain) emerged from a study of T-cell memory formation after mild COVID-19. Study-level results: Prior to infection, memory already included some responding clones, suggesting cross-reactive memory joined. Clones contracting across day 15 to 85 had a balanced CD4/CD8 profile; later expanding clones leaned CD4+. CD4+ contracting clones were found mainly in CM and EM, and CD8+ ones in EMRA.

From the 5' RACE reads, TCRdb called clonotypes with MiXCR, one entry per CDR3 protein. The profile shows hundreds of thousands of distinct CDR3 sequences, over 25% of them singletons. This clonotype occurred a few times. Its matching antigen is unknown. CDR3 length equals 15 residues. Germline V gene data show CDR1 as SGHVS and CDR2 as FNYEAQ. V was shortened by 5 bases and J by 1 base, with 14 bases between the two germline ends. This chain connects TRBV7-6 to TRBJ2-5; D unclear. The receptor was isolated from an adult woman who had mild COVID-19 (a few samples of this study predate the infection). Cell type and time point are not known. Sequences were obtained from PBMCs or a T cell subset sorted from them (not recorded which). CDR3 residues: CASSPAMGFQETQYF. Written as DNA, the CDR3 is TGTGCCAGCAGCCCAGCAATGGGTTTCCAAGAGACCCAGTACTTC.